These 5 T cell receptor beta chains originate from one sample sequenced in a study of CD4 T cells in relation to SARS-CoV-2 and coronaviruses. CD4+ T cells from unexposed donors were obtained before the COVID-19 pandemic (2011-2018). After nine to ten days of culture, CD4+ T cells were isolated. Produced via immunoSEQ multiplex PCR; TCRdb's table is partial and in-frame only. There are about 22,000 clones in the sample; roughly 62% occur only once, and about 11% lies in the top ten. Antigens of these TCRs are unknown. The sample taken for sequencing was CD4+ T cells from PBMCs, cultured in vitro. The receptors originated from a human donor in good health.

CDR3 in amino acids: CASSQTSGSGDIQYF. The CDR3 nucleotides are TGCGCCAGCAGCCAAACTAGCGGGAGCGGTGACATTCAGTACTTC. The chain is built from TRBV4-3 and TRBJ2-4; 11 nucleotides agree with TRBD2. Germline CDR1 is LGHNA and CDR2 is YSLEER. This CDR3 is 15 amino acids long. V shed 2 bases, J shed 8 bases, and the junction held 5 bases outside the gene matches.

CDR3 nucleotide sequence: TGTGCCAGCAGTCTGAGACAGGGCCTATCCTATGGCTACACCTTC. Amino acids: CASSLRQGLSYGYTF. This rearrangement joins TRBV27 to TRBJ1-2, with 7 bases matching TRBD1. Trimming removed 5 bases from V and 4 bases from J; junction bases left unmatched: 10. Germline-derived CDR1 and CDR2 are MNHEY and SMNVEV (reference sequence). CDR3 length: 15 amino acids.

The chain is built from TRBV7-2 and TRBJ1-2, with 11 nucleotides matching TRBD1. CDR3 length equals 14 residues. With 2 bases clipped from V and 6 bases from J, the junction kept 2 bases outside the gene matches. CDR1 and CDR2 from the germline V gene are SGHTA and FQGNSA. The CDR3 coding sequence is TGTGCCAGCAGCTTAATGGGACAGGGGGATGGCTACACCTTC. It specifies CASSLMGQGDGYTF.

The J gene is TRBJ1-2, the V gene TRBV5-1; 7 nucleotides match TRBD1. Germline V lookup: CDR1 SGHRS, CDR2 YFSETQ. This CDR3 has 15 residues. The V gene end was trimmed by 4 bases and the J gene end by 5 bases; junction bases not matched to a gene: 11. The chain's CDR3 is CASSAGTDGGYGYTF. The CDR3 nucleotides are TGCGCCAGCAGCGCGGGGACAGATGGGGGATATGGCTACACCTTC.

The genes are TRBV7-9 and TRBJ2-1; D possibly corresponds to TRBD1 (5 bases). The V gene's germline CDR1 is SEHNR and CDR2 FQNEAQ (reference sequence). The V end lost 5 bases, the J end lost 10 bases, and 15 bases lay between the germline ends. The length of the CDR3 is 13 residues. CDR3 sequence reads: CASSVSGYREQFF. In DNA, the CDR3 is TGTGCCAGCAGCGTATCAGGGTACAGGGAGCAGTTCTTC.